This T cell receptor beta chain was documented in a study of T-cell reconstitution after alpha-beta-depleted transplantation in children. The table lists this clonotype with a few counts. What it binds is unknown. Study-wide results and limits: It was newly produced T cells that mostly accounted for T-cell counts and diversity one year after transplant.

The CDR3 contains 16 residues. CDR1 and CDR2 from the germline V gene are ENHRY and SYGVKD. Trimming shortened V by 0 bases and J by 6 bases, and 15 bases separated the two germline ends. Unique molecular identifiers featured in how the TCRbeta library was prepared. TCRdb independently ran MiXCR on the PCR reads; one entry per CDR3 protein. The table includes some 80,000 distinct CDR3 sequences, about a sixth detected once. The clonotype comes from a male patient aged 2-9 years who had a stem cell transplant for acute lymphoblastic leukemia, so the T cells may come from the graft donor. The rearrangement links TRBV10-3 to TRBJ2-1, with TRBD2 as a possible D gene (5 bases). This sample comprised PBMCs, mostly from graft donor cells, obtained 360 days after TCRalphabeta/CD19-depleted stem cell transplant. The CDR3 is CAISESRRARANEQFF. Written as DNA, the CDR3 is TGTGCCATCAGTGAGTCGAGGCGGGCGAGGGCCAATGAGCAGTTCTTC.